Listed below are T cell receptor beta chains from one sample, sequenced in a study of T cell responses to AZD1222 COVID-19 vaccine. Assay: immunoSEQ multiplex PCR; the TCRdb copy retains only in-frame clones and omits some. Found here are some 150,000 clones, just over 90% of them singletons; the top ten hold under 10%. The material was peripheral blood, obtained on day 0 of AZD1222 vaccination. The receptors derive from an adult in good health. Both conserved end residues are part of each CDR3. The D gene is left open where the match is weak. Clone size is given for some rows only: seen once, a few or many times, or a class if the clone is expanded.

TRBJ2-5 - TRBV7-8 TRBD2 CASSLGGSAGGRETQYF TGTGCCAGCAGCTTAGGAGGGTCGGCGGGGGGCCGGGAGACCCAGTACTTC
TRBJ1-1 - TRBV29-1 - CSVDPEGVGTEAFF TGCAGCGTTGATCCTGAGGGCGTAGGAACTGAAGCTTTCTTT
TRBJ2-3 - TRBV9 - CASSVDGGSTDTQYF TGTGCCAGCAGCGTAGATGGGGGGAGCACAGATACGCAGTATTTT
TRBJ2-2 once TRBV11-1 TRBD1 CASSSGTENTGELFF TGTGCCAGCAGCTCGGGGACAGAGAACACCGGGGAGCTGTTTTTT
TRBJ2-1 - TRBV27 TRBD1 CASSPGQRQFF TGTGCCAGCAGTCCGGGACAGAGGCAGTTCTTC
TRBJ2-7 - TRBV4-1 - CASSQGRGEQYF TGCGCCAGCAGCCAAGGACGGGGCGAGCAGTACTTC
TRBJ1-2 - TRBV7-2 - CASSLARTAYGYTF TGTGCCAGCAGCTTAGCCCGGACGGCCTATGGCTACACCTTC
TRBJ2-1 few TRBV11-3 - CASSPAGDEQFF TGTGCCAGCAGCCCCGCCGGGGATGAGCAGTTCTTC
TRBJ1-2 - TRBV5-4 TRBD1 CASSGPGTANYGYTF TGTGCCAGCAGCGGGCCCGGGACAGCCAACTATGGCTACACCTTC
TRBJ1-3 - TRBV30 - CASPGISGNTIYF TGTGCCAGCCCAGGGATCTCTGGAAACACCATATATTTT
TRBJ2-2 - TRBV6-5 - CASTDRFTGELFF TGTGCCAGCACCGACAGGTTTACCGGGGAGCTGTTTTTT
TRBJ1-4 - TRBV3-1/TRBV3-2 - CASSQVVEEKLFF TGTGCCAGCAGCCAAGTGGTAGAAGAAAAACTGTTTTTT
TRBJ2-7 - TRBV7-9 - CASSFGQPWEQYF TGTGCCAGCAGCTTCGGACAGCCTTGGGAGCAGTACTTC
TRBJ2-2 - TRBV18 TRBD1 CASSSGDRVEGGELFF TGTGCCAGCTCAAGCGGCGACAGGGTTGAAGGCGGGGAGCTGTTTTTT
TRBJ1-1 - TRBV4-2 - CASSLASVQRTEAFF TGTGCCAGCAGCCTAGCATCTGTTCAACGGACTGAAGCTTTCTTT
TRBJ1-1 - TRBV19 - CASSISNRGPTEAFF TGTGCCAGTAGTATTTCTAATCGCGGTCCCACTGAAGCTTTCTTT
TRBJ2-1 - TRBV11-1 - CASSPRAENNEQFF TGTGCCAGCAGCCCCAGAGCAGAGAACAATGAGCAGTTCTTC
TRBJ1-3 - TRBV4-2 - CASRIEQGGRNTIYF TGTGCCAGCAGGATTGAGCAGGGAGGCAGAAACACCATATATTTT
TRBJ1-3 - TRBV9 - CASSATGDGNTIYF TGTGCCAGCAGCGCAACAGGAGACGGAAACACCATATATTTT